The T cell receptor beta chain under discussion was sequenced for a study of T cell changes during pregnancy in multiple sclerosis. The repertoire was sequenced with immunoSEQ multiplex PCR; TCRdb's copy has only in-frame clones and lacks some. This repertoire shows about 40,000 clones, 80% to 90% found once; its top ten account for around 5%. Germline V CDR1 and CDR2: SGHDT, YYEEEE. The CDR3 is made up of 16 amino acids. The V segment lost 4 bases and the J segment 1 base; nucleotides outside the gene matches: 10. The rearrangement joins TRBV5-6 to TRBJ1-1, with TRBD1 matching 7 bases. The source was peripheral blood, collected in the first trimester of pregnancy. This receptor was taken from a female donor in good health, enrolled as a control in a pregnancy study. The CDR3 reads CASSRRRQGANTEAFF. Written as DNA, the CDR3 is TGTGCCAGCAGCCGTCGGAGACAGGGAGCGAACACTGAAGCTTTCTTT. Drawing the rest from reference TRBV5-6 and TRBJ1-1, the complete variable domain is DAGVTQSPTHLIKTRGQQVTLRCSPKSGHDTVSWYQQALGQGPQFIFQYYEEEERQRGNFPDRFSGHQFPNYSSELNVNALLLGDSALYLCASSRRRQGANTEAFFGQGTRLTVV.